This passage covers 15 T cell receptor beta chains from one sample sequenced in a study of immune characterization of retroperitoneal liposarcoma. TCRdb passed the PCR reads through MiXCR, listing each CDR3 protein once. In the table there are roughly 3,000 distinct CDR3 sequences, roughly 42% of which are singletons. The sequenced material came from tumor tissue. These receptors were obtained from a male donor with retroperitoneal liposarcoma.

V is TRBV12-3 or TRBV12-4 and J is TRBJ2-2, with D tentatively TRBD1 (7 bases). The CDR3 consists of 15 residues. Trimming removed 5 bases from V and 3 bases from J, with 13 bases in between. CDR3 coding DNA: TGTGCCAGCAGTAGTCAGGGGGGATACACCGGGGAGCTGTTTTTT. Its protein is CASSSQGGYTGELFF.

This clonotype was counted only a few times. The rearrangement links TRBV6-6 to TRBJ2-1; 8 bases match TRBD2. The CDR3 is 13 residues long. Per germline, CDR1 MNHNY and CDR2 SVGAGI (reference sequence). Trimming cost V 2 bases and J 9 bases; bases outside gene matches: 3. CDR3 amino acids: CASSYERETEQFF. CDR3 sequence (DNA): TGTGCCAGCAGTTACGAGCGGGAGACTGAGCAGTTCTTC.

By share of the sample, this clonotype is medium-sized. This sequence joins TRBV6-1 and TRBJ2-5; D not certain. The CDR3 extends over 11 amino acids. Trimming took off 0 bases at V and 4 bases at J, with 0 bases between the two ends. Germline CDR1 reads MNHNS; CDR2 reads SASEGT. As DNA, the CDR3 is TGTGCCAGCAGTGAAGCAGAGACCCAGTACTTC. Translation: CASSEAETQYF.

This clonotype was observed a few times. The chain uses TRBV27 and TRBJ2-3, with 13 bases aligning to TRBD2. From germline, CDR1 is MNHEY and CDR2 SMNVEV (reference sequence). Trimming cost V 5 bases and J 6 bases; bases outside gene matches: 11. This CDR3 comprises 17 residues. The CDR3 DNA is TGTGCCAGCAGTCCCCCCGGGACTAGCGGGATCAATGATACGCAGTATTTT. Translating it yields CASSPPGTSGINDTQYF.

This clonotype was picked up many times. This chain joins TRBV6-1 and TRBJ1-1; 10 bases align to TRBD1. Germline CDR1 reads MNHNS; CDR2 reads SASEGT. V gave up 6 bases and J gave up 5 bases; unmatched junction bases: 9. The CDR3 is 15 residues long. CDR3 DNA sequence: TGTGCCAGCAGACCGCCGGGACAGGGGTCAACTGAAGCTTTCTTT. Translating gives CASRPPGQGSTEAFF.

This clonotype was found a few times. This chain joins TRBV6-1 and TRBJ2-1, with 8 bases identical to TRBD1. There are 16 residues in the CDR3. From germline, CDR1 is MNHNS and CDR2 SASEGT. The trim removed 3 bases at V and 9 bases at J, leaving 13 bases unmatched. The CDR3 DNA sequence: TGTGCCAGCAGTGACAGGGCAGGGGGCCTGTTGGGTGAGCAGTTCTTC. This sequence encodes CASSDRAGGLLGEQFF.

The chain links TRBV5-1 to TRBJ2-1; D is perhaps TRBD2 (6 bases). CDR1 and CDR2 from the germline V gene are SGHRS and YFSETQ. CDR3 length: 15 residues. Trimming removed 3 bases from V and 9 bases from J, with 19 bases in between. DNA of the CDR3: TGCGCCAGCAGCTGGACGACAGCCCCAGCGGGTGAGCAGTTCTTC. As protein: CASSWTTAPAGEQFF.

This chain connects TRBV11-2 to TRBJ2-1; D might be TRBD1 (5 bases). The closer fit of TRBJ2-7 to the DNA end suggests the J call may be wrong. The CDR3 runs to 14 residues. Germline values: CDR1 SGHAT, CDR2 FQNNGV. The CDR3 nucleotides are TGTGCCAGCAGCACGCAAAGGACACGGAAAGGACAGTACTTC. Translated, it gives CASSTQRTRKGQYF.

A word on this clonotype: The conserved final phenylalanine or tryptophan is absent from the CDR3, which likely points to a read error. The DNA is left out, because the CDR3 cannot be placed on it with certainty; the CDR3 is given as TCRdb lists it. The V gene is TRBV10-3, the J gene TRBJ2-1; TRBD1, the table's D call, was not compared with the DNA. The germline V gene encodes CDR1 ENHRY and CDR2 SYGVKD. The length of the CDR3 is 12 amino acids, counting both ends. This CDR3 is CAISAGTGVRLI.

The chain joins TRBV7-2 to TRBJ2-5; TRBD2 agrees at 9 bases. Losses at the gene ends were 1 base for V and 2 bases for J; bases not matched to a gene: 5. Per germline, CDR1 SGHTA and CDR2 FQGNSA. The CDR3 extends over 16 amino acids. The CDR3 protein is CASSLELAGLQETQYF. CDR3 in DNA: TGTGCCAGCAGCTTAGAGCTAGCGGGATTACAAGAGACCCAGTACTTC. Using reference TRBV7-2 and TRBJ2-5 for the parts outside the CDR3, the full variable domain is GAGVSQSPSNKVTEKGKDVELRCDPISGHTALYWYRQSLGQGLEFLIYFQGNSAPDKSGLPSDRFSAERTGGSVSTLTIQRTQQEDSAVYLCASSLELAGLQETQYFGPGTRLLVL.

The chain recombines TRBV7-2 with TRBJ2-3; tentatively, D is TRBD2 (5 bases). CDR3 length: 15 residues. V was shortened by 2 bases and J by 4 bases, with 13 bases between the two germline ends. Per the germline V gene, CDR1 is SGHTA and CDR2 is FQGNSA. CDR3: CASSLLASTADTQYF. As DNA, the CDR3 is TGTGCCAGCAGCTTACTAGCTTCCACCGCAGATACGCAGTATTTT.

This clonotype was detected a few times. The V gene is TRBV7-8, the J gene TRBJ1-2; maybe TRBD1 (5 bases). V shed 2 bases and J shed 8 bases, with 39 bases lying between them. The CDR3 runs 22 residues. Germline assignment: CDR1 SGHVS and CDR2 FQNEAQ. CDR3 protein: CASSLSGGGRTGYGSSGLGYTF. CDR3 coding DNA: TGTGCCAGCAGCTTATCGGGGGGGGGTCGCACGGGTTACGGTTCGAGCGGGCTCGGCTACACCTTC.

This clonotype is termed large. V gene TRBV11-3 combines with J gene TRBJ2-1; TRBD2 matches 9 bases. The junction had 7 bases not matched to a gene; V was cut back by 0 bases and J by 4 bases. This CDR3 has 17 residues. Germline V gene data show CDR1 as SGHNT and CDR2 as YENEEA. The CDR3 DNA reads TGTGCCAGCAGCTTAGAGTGGGCTAGCGGGACGTACAATGAGCAGTTCTTC. Its translation is CASSLEWASGTYNEQFF.

This clonotype was recorded a few times. This chain connects TRBV6-5 to TRBJ2-2; D uncertain. From germline, CDR1 is MNHEY and CDR2 SVGAGI. V lost 2 bases and J lost 0, with 10 bases in between. The CDR3 has 16 amino acids. The CDR3 is CASSYRFGANTGELFF. The CDR3 DNA reads as TGTGCCAGCAGTTACCGGTTCGGAGCGAACACCGGGGAGCTGTTTTTT.

The chain recombines TRBV12-3 or TRBV12-4 with TRBJ2-7; 10 bases align to TRBD2. Trimming removed 1 base from V and 7 bases from J; junction bases left unmatched: 16. The CDR3 extends over 18 amino acids. In nucleotides, the CDR3 is TGTGCCAGCAGTTTAGGGCCCCTAGCGGGAGTGTCCCCCAATGAGCAGTACTTC. Translation: CASSLGPLAGVSPNEQYF.